This T cell receptor (beta chain) was captured by sequencing in a study of T-cell reconstitution after alpha-beta-depleted transplantation in children (dated by TCRdb to about 2016). With respect to the entire study: Using TCR repertoire profiling, the study quantitatively followed how T-cell immune reconstitution unfolded in children after TCRalphabeta/CD19-depleted allogeneic hematopoietic cell transplantation.

Overall study outcomes, separate from this receptor: In some patients, the high TCRbeta diversity seen at day 60 was put down to recipient T cells and intrathymic progenitors that had survived conditioning. The apparently early recovery of alphabetaT-cell counts about two months after transplant reportedly depended on only several hundred rapidly expanded clones that came from non-depleted graft cells. Hyperexpanded clone frequencies declined over subsequent months; after one year, T-cell counts and TCRbeta diversity were mostly attributed to newly produced T cells.

The treatment or condition label, read with the paper, signifies: allogeneic hematopoietic cell transplantation with graft depleted of TCRalphabeta T cells and CD19 B cells. Transplant recipients were children who received TCRalphabeta/CD19-depleted allogeneic hematopoietic cell grafts. Libraries were constructed by PCR. Sequencer: Illumina HiSeq 2500. Molecular barcoding was employed in the preparation of TCR libraries, with unique molecular identifiers being used to normalize TCRbeta repertoire quantification. TCRdb reprocessed the public reads (quality trimming at Q25 with fastp, clone calling with MiXCR) and kept in-frame beta chains. Every CDR3 protein is listed once, alongside the most common genes and DNA of its rows. The sample data list approximately 500,000 distinct CDR3 sequences, and roughly a tenth of these were observed just once. The ten largest clonotypes hold approximately 2% of the sample.

Ten or more counts support this clonotype. The clone's antigen remains unknown. No base quality information exists; no much larger clone differs at one position. This receptor was identified in a child aged 2 to 10 with inherited bone marrow failure, due to receive a stem cell transplant. Sequenced material: PBMCs, taken before TCRalphabeta/CD19-depleted stem cell transplant.

The DNA sequence reads TGTGCCAGCAGCTCGGGACCCGAGAATCAGCCCCAGCATTTT. This codes for CASSSGPENQPQHF. The rearrangement combines TRBV7-9 with TRBJ1-5; TRBD1 is perhaps the D gene, given 5 matching bases. From its cysteine to its phenylalanine, the CDR3 spans 14 amino acids. Only the CDR3 DNA stays, 42 bases, in frame from base 1. In the germline V gene (reference sequence), CDR1 corresponds to SEHNR and CDR2 to FQNEAQ. V loses 4 bases, J loses 4 bases, and the germline ends lie 11 bases apart. Reference TRBV7-9 and TRBJ1-5 proteins supply the regions before and after the CDR3; the full variable domain is: DTGVSQNPRHKITKRGQNVTFRCDPISEHNRLYWYRQTLGQGPEFLTYFQNEAQLEKSRLLSDRFSAERPKGSFSTLEIQRTEQGDSAMYLCASSSGPENQPQHFGDGTRLSIL.